This T cell receptor (beta chain) was profiled in a study of EBV T-cell therapy then PD-1 blockade in nasopharyngeal carcinoma. Only in-frame clones appear in the TCRdb table, and some are missing; sequencing was by immunoSEQ multiplex PCR. Of roughly 20,000 clones in the sample, around 80% are singletons; the top ten hold 30% to 35%. Regarding this clone: Its antigen is undetermined.

The time point here: 266 days after commencement of treatment, after nivolumab therapy. Treatment described: AdE1-LMPpoly-expanded autologous EBV-specific T-cell therapy followed by anti-PD-1 nivolumab. This CDR3 has 15 amino acids. The germline V gene has CDR1 MNHEY and CDR2 SMNVEV (reference sequence). V lost 2 bases and J lost 0, with 10 bases in between. The origin of this receptor is a man between 35 and 55 years old with nasopharyngeal carcinoma. The chain couples TRBV27 to TRBJ1-1, with D hard to call. The source was CD8+ T cells from blood, collected at roughly day 250 from a patient whose treatment included autologous EBV-specific T cells and nivolumab. DNA of the CDR3: TGTGCCAGCAGTTTACGACGGACCATGAACACTGAAGCTTTCTTT. This translates into CASSLRRTMNTEAFF.